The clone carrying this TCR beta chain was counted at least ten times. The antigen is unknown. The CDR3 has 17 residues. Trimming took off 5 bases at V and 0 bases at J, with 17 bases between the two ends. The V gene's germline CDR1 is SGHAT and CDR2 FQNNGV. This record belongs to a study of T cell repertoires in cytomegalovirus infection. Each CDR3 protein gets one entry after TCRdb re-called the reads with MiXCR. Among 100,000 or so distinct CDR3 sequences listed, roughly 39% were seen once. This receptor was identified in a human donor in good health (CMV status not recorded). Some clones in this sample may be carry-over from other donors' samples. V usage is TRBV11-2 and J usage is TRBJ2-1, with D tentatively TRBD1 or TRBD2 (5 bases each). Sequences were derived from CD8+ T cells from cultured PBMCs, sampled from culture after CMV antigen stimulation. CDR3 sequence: CASSRPGQISSYNEQFF. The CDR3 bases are TGTGCCAGCAGCCGTCCGGGGCAAATTAGCTCCTACAATGAGCAGTTCTTC.